A selection of T cell receptor beta chains follows, all from one sample in a study of cytomegalovirus exposure and HLA in healthy donors. Profiled with immunoSEQ multiplex PCR; TCRdb holds only in-frame clones, not every one. The sample lists about 180,000 clones, around three quarters seen once, with 1.5% to 2% in the top ten. The specimen sequenced was PBMCs. The receptors derive from a young woman in good health and CMV-seronegative. Both conserved end residues are part of each CDR3. D genes are given only for firm matches. Rows may omit the clone size; those that give it use once, few, many or a size class.

j_gene: TRBJ2-7
len: 12
v_gene: TRBV30
d_gene: TRBD1
abundance: NA
CDR3aa: CAWRDRSYEQYF
CDR3nt: TGTGCCTGGAGGGACAGGAGTTACGAGCAGTACTTC

j_gene: TRBJ2-7
len: 13
v_gene: TRBV5-4
d_gene: NA
abundance: NA
CDR3aa: CASSSTVSYEQYF
CDR3nt: TGTGCCAGCAGCTCGACAGTCTCCTACGAGCAGTACTTC

j_gene: TRBJ2-7
len: 13
v_gene: TRBV6-5
d_gene: NA
abundance: NA
CDR3aa: CASSYLQVNEQYF
CDR3nt: TGTGCCAGCAGTTACTTACAGGTCAACGAGCAGTACTTC

j_gene: TRBJ2-5
len: 12
v_gene: TRBV30
d_gene: TRBD1
abundance: NA
CDR3aa: CAGLTGVETQYF
CDR3nt: TGTGCCGGTTTGACAGGGGTCGAGACCCAGTACTTC

j_gene: TRBJ2-7
len: 14
v_gene: TRBV7-2
d_gene: TRBD1
abundance: NA
CDR3aa: CASSPRTGTYEQYF
CDR3nt: TGTGCCAGCAGCCCCCGGACAGGGACCTACGAGCAGTACTTC

j_gene: TRBJ2-5
len: 14
v_gene: TRBV2
d_gene: TRBD1
abundance: few
CDR3aa: CASSPRQGGETQYF
CDR3nt: TGTGCCAGCAGTCCGCGACAGGGTGGGGAGACCCAGTACTTC

j_gene: TRBJ2-3
len: 15
v_gene: TRBV7-8
d_gene: NA
abundance: NA
CDR3aa: CASSSWDSSTDTQYF
CDR3nt: TGTGCCAGCAGCTCCTGGGACTCTAGCACAGATACGCAGTATTTT

j_gene: TRBJ2-5
len: 16
v_gene: TRBV27
d_gene: NA
abundance: NA
CDR3aa: CASSSIGGGTQETQYF
CDR3nt: TGTGCCAGCAGTTCTATAGGGGGGGGGACACAAGAGACCCAGTACTTC

j_gene: TRBJ2-3
len: 11
v_gene: TRBV6-5
d_gene: NA
abundance: NA
CDR3aa: CASTQGGTQYF
CDR3nt: TGTGCCAGCACCCAGGGTGGTACGCAGTATTTT

j_gene: TRBJ2-1
len: 15
v_gene: TRBV7-6
d_gene: TRBD2
abundance: NA
CDR3aa: CASSLAGGPIDEQFF
CDR3nt: TGTGCCAGCAGCCTAGCGGGGGGGCCGATAGATGAGCAGTTCTTC

j_gene: TRBJ2-4
len: 18
v_gene: TRBV2
d_gene: TRBD1
abundance: few
CDR3aa: CASSESPGGYRAKNIQYF
CDR3nt: TGTGCCAGCAGTGAATCGCCAGGGGGCTATCGGGCCAAAAACATTCAGTACTTC

j_gene: TRBJ2-1
len: 16
v_gene: TRBV6-5
d_gene: TRBD2
abundance: NA
CDR3aa: CASSYSASGDYNEQFF
CDR3nt: TGTGCCAGCAGTTACTCAGCTAGCGGGGATTACAATGAGCAGTTCTTC

j_gene: TRBJ2-2
len: 16
v_gene: TRBV10-3
d_gene: NA
abundance: few
CDR3aa: CAISEATPPNTGELFF
CDR3nt: TGTGCCATCAGTGAGGCCACACCACCGAACACCGGGGAGCTGTTTTTT

j_gene: TRBJ2-3
len: 15
v_gene: TRBV5-1
d_gene: NA
abundance: NA
CDR3aa: CASSLEGRGTDTQYF
CDR3nt: TGCGCCAGCAGCTTGGAGGGCAGGGGCACAGATACGCAGTATTTT

j_gene: TRBJ2-5
len: 15
v_gene: TRBV4-3
d_gene: TRBD2
abundance: NA
CDR3aa: CASSQVAAGDETQYF
CDR3nt: TGCGCCAGCAGCCAAGTCGCAGCGGGGGACGAGACCCAGTACTTC

j_gene: TRBJ2-5
len: 17
v_gene: TRBV7-9
d_gene: TRBD2
abundance: NA
CDR3aa: CASSLALNSGGQETQYF
CDR3nt: TGTGCCAGCAGCTTAGCGCTTAATAGCGGGGGCCAAGAGACCCAGTACTTC

j_gene: TRBJ2-2
len: 17
v_gene: TRBV30
d_gene: TRBD1
abundance: NA
CDR3aa: CAWRLATGGPNTGELFF
CDR3nt: TGTGCCTGGAGACTTGCGACAGGGGGCCCGAACACCGGGGAGCTGTTTTTT

j_gene: TRBJ1-2
len: 14
v_gene: TRBV6-5
d_gene: TRBD1
abundance: NA
CDR3aa: CASSDQGARRGYTF
CDR3nt: TGTGCCAGCAGTGATCAGGGGGCCAGGCGTGGCTACACCTTC

j_gene: TRBJ2-7
len: 12
v_gene: TRBV27
d_gene: NA
abundance: NA
CDR3aa: CASSAALGEQYF
CDR3nt: TGTGCCAGCAGTGCCGCCCTAGGAGAGCAGTACTTC

j_gene: TRBJ1-2
len: 15
v_gene: TRBV6-6
d_gene: NA
abundance: NA
CDR3aa: CASSSPNRVNYGYTF
CDR3nt: TGTGCCAGCAGTTCCCCAAATCGAGTCAACTATGGCTACACCTTC

j_gene: TRBJ2-3
len: 18
v_gene: TRBV9
d_gene: TRBD2
abundance: NA
CDR3aa: CASSRTSGGARSTDTQYF
CDR3nt: TGTGCCAGCAGTCGGACTAGCGGGGGGGCCCGGAGCACAGATACGCAGTATTTT

j_gene: TRBJ1-1
len: 15
v_gene: TRBV15
d_gene: NA
abundance: NA
CDR3aa: CATSREGGMNTEAFF
CDR3nt: TGTGCCACCAGCAGAGAGGGAGGTATGAACACTGAAGCTTTCTTT

j_gene: TRBJ1-5
len: 16
v_gene: TRBV7-9
d_gene: TRBD1
abundance: few
CDR3aa: CASSLGTAYSNQPQHF
CDR3nt: TGTGCCAGCAGCCTAGGGACAGCTTATAGCAATCAGCCCCAGCATTTT

j_gene: TRBJ1-3
len: 16
v_gene: TRBV10-3
d_gene: NA
abundance: NA
CDR3aa: CAIDPIRVSPGNTIYF
CDR3nt: TGTGCCATCGACCCTATCAGGGTAAGTCCTGGAAACACCATATATTTT

j_gene: TRBJ2-7
len: 13
v_gene: TRBV30
d_gene: TRBD1
abundance: NA
CDR3aa: CAWATGASREQYF
CDR3nt: TGTGCCTGGGCGACAGGGGCGTCTCGGGAGCAGTACTTC

j_gene: TRBJ1-1
len: 13
v_gene: TRBV29-1
d_gene: NA
abundance: NA
CDR3aa: CSGSTALNTEAFF
CDR3nt: TGCAGCGGATCGACAGCTCTGAACACTGAAGCTTTCTTT

j_gene: TRBJ2-7
len: 15
v_gene: TRBV19
d_gene: TRBD2
abundance: NA
CDR3aa: CASSTLLAASYEQYF
CDR3nt: TGTGCCAGTAGTACGCTCCTAGCGGCCTCCTACGAGCAGTACTTC

j_gene: TRBJ2-3
len: 14
v_gene: TRBV12-5
d_gene: NA
abundance: NA
CDR3aa: CASGFGLRTDTQYF
CDR3nt: TGTGCTAGTGGTTTTGGGCTACGCACAGATACGCAGTATTTT

j_gene: TRBJ1-2
len: 15
v_gene: TRBV9
d_gene: NA
abundance: NA
CDR3aa: CASSVALTGSYGYTF
CDR3nt: TGTGCCAGCAGCGTAGCTCTTACAGGGTCCTATGGCTACACCTTC